This T cell receptor (beta chain) was profiled in a study of shared clonotypes between healthy human individuals. Study overall: The donor group consisted of two women and three men, aged 18 to 49. Every donor yielded three CD4 naive, three CD4 memory, two CD8 naive and one CD8 memory plate.

Whole-study findings and limits: Represented diversity, genetic and exposure-history alike, was limited by few donors.

The V gene lost 2 bases and the J gene lost 8 bases, with 14 bases spanning the gap. The CDR3 loop spans 14 amino acids. Germline V gives CDR1 SGHAT, CDR2 FQNNGV. Replicate sorted-subset PCRs were loaded with around 220 ng DNA, about 30,000 T cell genomes. Clones were sequenced by immunoSEQ multiplex PCR, and TCRdb holds only the in-frame ones, with some missing. The data contain 850,000 to 1,200,000 clones, around four fifths of them singletons. On this clone: Its matching antigen is unknown.

This chain joins TRBV11-2 and TRBJ2-3; D possibly uses TRBD1 or TRBD2 (5 bases each). Sequenced input: memory CD4+ T cells sorted from blood. The subset here: CD45RA-negative fraction. The TCR comes from a young man in good health. The CDR3 here is CASSLKGLRGTQYF. CDR3 nucleotides: TGTGCCAGCAGCTTAAAGGGCCTGAGGGGTACGCAGTATTTT.